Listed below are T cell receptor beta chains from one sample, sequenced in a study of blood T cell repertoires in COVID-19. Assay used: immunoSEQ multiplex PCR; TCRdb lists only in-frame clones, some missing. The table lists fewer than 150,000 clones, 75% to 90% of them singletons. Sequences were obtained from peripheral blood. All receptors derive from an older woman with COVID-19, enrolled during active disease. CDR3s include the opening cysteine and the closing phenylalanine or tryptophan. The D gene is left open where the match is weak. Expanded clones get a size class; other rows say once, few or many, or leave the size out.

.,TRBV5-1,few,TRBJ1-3,TGCGCCAGCAGCCCAGCGACCTCTGGAAACACCATATATTTT,CASSPATSGNTIYF
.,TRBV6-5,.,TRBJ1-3,TGTGCCAGCGAGGAGTCAGGGACTGGAAACACCATATATTTT,CASEESGTGNTIYF
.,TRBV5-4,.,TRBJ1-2,TGTGCCAGCAGCTTTTCAGAAAACTATGGCTACACCTTC,CASSFSENYGYTF
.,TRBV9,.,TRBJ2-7,TGTGCCAGCAGCGTAAGCCAGGGAAGCTACGAGCAGTACTTC,CASSVSQGSYEQYF
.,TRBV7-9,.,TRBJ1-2,TGTGCCAGCAGCACAGGGACCCTATCTGTCTATGGCTACACCTTC,CASSTGTLSVYGYTF
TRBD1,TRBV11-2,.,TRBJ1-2,TGTGCCAGCAGCTCTCTTAGTTATGACAGGGACTATGGCTACACCTTC,CASSSLSYDRDYGYTF
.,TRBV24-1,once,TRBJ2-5,TGTGCCACCAGTGATTTTCTCGGGTATAACGAGACCCAGTACTTC,CATSDFLGYNETQYF
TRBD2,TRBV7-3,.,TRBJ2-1,TGTGCCAGCAGCCCCGGGAGGCCCCTGGGCTTCTACAATGAGCAGTTCTTC,CASSPGRPLGFYNEQFF
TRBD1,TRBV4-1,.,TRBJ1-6,TGCGCCAGCAGCCAAGATAGAATACGACAGGGTTCACCCCTCCACTTT,CASSQDRIRQGSPLHF
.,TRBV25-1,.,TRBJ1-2,TGTGCCAGCAGTGACGGTCAGGAAAGTAACTATGGCTACACCTTC,CASSDGQESNYGYTF
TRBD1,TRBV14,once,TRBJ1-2,TGTGCCAGCAGCCCACGGACAGGGGGATTTGGCTACACCTTC,CASSPRTGGFGYTF
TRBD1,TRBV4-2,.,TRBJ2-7,TGTGCCAGCAGCCGGACCGGGACAGGGGGCTACGAGCAGTACTTC,CASSRTGTGGYEQYF
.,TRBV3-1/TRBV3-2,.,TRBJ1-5,TGTGCCAGCAGCCAGGAAGGAGCGGACAATCAGCCCCAGCATTTT,CASSQEGADNQPQHF
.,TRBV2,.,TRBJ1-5,TGTGCCAGCTCGGGACCGGACTATAGCAATCAGCCCCAGCATTTT,CASSGPDYSNQPQHF
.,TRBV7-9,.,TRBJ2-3,TGTGCCAGCAGCTCCCGCCGGGGATCCGGGGTTGCAGATACGCAGTATTTT,CASSSRRGSGVADTQYF
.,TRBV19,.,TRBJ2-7,TGTGCCAGTAGTACGCCTGGGGCAGGCGGGGCCTACGAGCAGTACTTC,CASSTPGAGGAYEQYF
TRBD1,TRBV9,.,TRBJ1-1,TGTGCCAGCAGCGCTCACAGGGGGCCGGGAACTGAAGCTTTCTTT,CASSAHRGPGTEAFF
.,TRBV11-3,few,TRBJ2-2,TGTGCCAGCAGCTTAGATGTCGCCGGGGAGCTGTTTTTT,CASSLDVAGELFF
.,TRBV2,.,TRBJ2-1,TGTGCCAGCCACTCGGTGTCCGCGTTCTTC,CASHSVSAFF
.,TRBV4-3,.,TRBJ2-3,TGCGCCAGCAGCCAATACCCCCGGGACATAGGGGGTTTGGATACGCAGTATTTT,CASSQYPRDIGGLDTQYF
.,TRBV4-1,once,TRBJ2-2,TGCGCCAGCAGCCAAGTAATGCAGGGGACCCGATCCGGGGAGCTGTTTTTT,CASSQVMQGTRSGELFF
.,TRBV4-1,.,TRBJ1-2,TGCGCCAGCAGCCAAAGAGCTATCGGGTCCCTCTATGGCTACACCTTC,CASSQRAIGSLYGYTF
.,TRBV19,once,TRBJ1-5,TGTGCCAGTAGTAGTGGGCCCCTGCTGCCCCAGCATTTT,CASSSGPLLPQHF
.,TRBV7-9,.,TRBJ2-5,TGTGCCAGCAGTCACAACCAAGAGACCCAGTACTTC,CASSHNQETQYF
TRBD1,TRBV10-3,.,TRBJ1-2,TGTGCCATCAGTGAGTCGACAGGGGCGACGTCATATGGCTACACCTTC,CAISESTGATSYGYTF
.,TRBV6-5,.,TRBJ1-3,TGTGCCATCGGATCAGGATTCTCTGGAAACACCATATATTTT,CAIGSGFSGNTIYF
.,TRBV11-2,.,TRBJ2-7,TGTGCCAGCAGCTCGCCCACAGTCGTTGTCTACGAGCAGTACTTC,CASSSPTVVVYEQYF
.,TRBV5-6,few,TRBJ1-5,TGTGCCAGCAGCTTGGGGCAGGAGGGACAGCCCCAGCATTTT,CASSLGQEGQPQHF